The entry below gives a single TCR beta chain sequence along with its context. The antigen is unknown. Either synchronous oligometastatic disease or delayed solitary brain metastasis recurrence led to resection. The data derive from a study of T cells in lung cancer brain metastases. Study summary: About 85% of the roughly 20 patients had smoked, with a median of around 40 pack-years.

Whole-study findings and limits: Paired primaries held more unique productive clones than brain metastases (median approximately 4,500 versus 1,500).

The assay was immunoSEQ multiplex PCR, and TCRdb's table has in-frame clones only and misses some. The table shows some 5,100 clones, with around four fifths occurring only once. Sequenced material: tumor tissue from a brain metastasis. This TCR was recovered from a man between 45 and 60 years old with non-small cell lung cancer that had spread to the brain.

As DNA, the CDR3 is TGTGCCAGCAGCGTTCGGGGGGCCACAGATACGCAGTATTTT. Its protein product is CASSVRGATDTQYF. V and J are TRBV9 and TRBJ2-3; the D gene is possibly TRBD2 (7 bases). V was shortened by 2 bases and J by 2 bases, with 9 bases between the two germline ends. From germline, CDR1 is SGDLS and CDR2 YYNGEE. The CDR3 is 14 residues long.